The 6 T cell receptor beta chains below were found in one sample sequenced in a study of identical twins. A single record per CDR3 protein comes from TCRdb applying MiXCR to the 5' RACE reads. The sample contains 450,000 to 600,000 distinct CDR3 sequences, 20% to 25% of which appear only once. These records were also assigned to another study, of yellow fever vaccine responses in identical twins.

Sample: CD4+ T cells sorted from blood. The receptor set was obtained from a woman aged 18-29 years in good health.

This clonotype was observed a handful of times. V is TRBV10-3 and J is TRBJ1-5; the D is unclear. V was clipped by 0 bases and J by 5 bases, with 14 bases between them. The CDR3 covers 16 residues. Germline loops: CDR1 ENHRY, CDR2 SYGVKD. CDR3 nucleotide sequence: TGTGCCATCAGTGAGTCTGGTGATTTGGGAGATCAGCCCCAGCATTTT. Translation: CAISESGDLGDQPQHF.

The sample holds one count of this clonotype. V usage is TRBV5-5 and J usage is TRBJ2-2, with D possibly TRBD2 on 6 matching bases. Germline lookup yields CDR1 SGHKS and CDR2 YYEKEE (reference sequence). The CDR3 is 17 amino acids. V lost 3 bases and J lost 4, with 19 bases in between. This CDR3 reads CASSSNPSVVTTGELFF. The CDR3 coding sequence is TGTGCCAGCAGCTCGAATCCTAGCGTAGTTACCACCGGGGAGCTGTTTTTT.

A few counts support this clonotype. The V and J genes are TRBV20-1 and TRBJ2-3; tentative D call: TRBD2 (5 bases). The CDR3 covers 15 residues. Germline V gene lookup returns CDR1 DFQATT and CDR2 SNEGSKA (reference sequence). V was cut by 3 bases and J by 0 bases, with 13 bases left in between. In DNA form, the CDR3 reads TGCAGTGCTAGTTCTCCCGCTAGCAGCACAGATACGCAGTATTTT. It is translated as CSASSPASSTDTQYF.

This clonotype was observed a handful of times. V usage is TRBV20-1 and J usage is TRBJ1-5, with 7 bases aligning to TRBD1. In germline, CDR1 is DFQATT, CDR2 SNEGSKA (reference sequence). Trimming took 6 bases from V and 6 from J; bases not matched to a gene: 8. The CDR3 totals 13 residues. CDR3 sequence reads: CSAQTGASQPQHF. As DNA, the CDR3 is TGCAGTGCGCAAACAGGGGCGAGTCAGCCCCAGCATTTT.

The chain carries TRBV7-2 and TRBJ2-1, with 9 nucleotides matching TRBD1. The CDR3 extends over 15 amino acids. V was clipped by 2 bases and J by 6 bases; unmatched bases: 5. The germline CDR1 and CDR2 sequences are SGHTA and FQGNSA. The DNA for the CDR3 is TGTGCCAGCAGCTTAATGGGGGACAGGGCCAATGAGCAGTTCTTC. This gives the protein CASSLMGDRANEQFF.

The chain is built from TRBV27 and TRBJ2-1; the D call may be TRBD1 or TRBD2 (5 bases each). Trimming cost V 3 bases and J 5 bases, with 14 bases left between them. The CDR3 sequence is 15 residues long. Germline loops: CDR1 MNHEY, CDR2 SMNVEV (reference sequence). In DNA form, the CDR3 reads TGTGCCAGCAGTTTGGGGCTAGCCTTTAACAATGAGCAGTTCTTC. It encodes CASSLGLAFNNEQFF.